This TCR beta chain derives from a study of CD8+CD57+ T cells in acquired aplastic anemia. CDR1 and CDR2 from the germline V gene are WSHSY and SAAADI. J was trimmed by 2 bases and V by 7 bases; bases with no gene match: 7. The CDR3 has 15 residues. Template material for TCR beta VDJ and CDR3 profiling consisted of genomic DNA. Each CDR3 protein is one row after TCRdb ran MiXCR on the reads. The sample lists around 200,000 distinct CDR3 sequences, approximately 52% occurring once. V and J are TRBV10-2 and TRBJ2-7; 11 nucleotides align to TRBD2. Sequencing input: sorted CD4+, CD8+, or CD8+CD57+ T cells (not recorded which) from PBMCs. This sequence originates from a human donor in good health, serving as a control. The CDR3 coding sequence is TGCGCCAGCAACGCCGGGACTAGCGGTCCCTACGAGCAGTACTTC. It is translated as CASNAGTSGPYEQYF.